What follows describes a single T cell receptor (beta chain). Sequenced by immunoSEQ multiplex PCR; TCRdb stores in-frame clones only, minus some. The table shows about 47,000 clones, with about four fifths occurring only once. The source of the sample is a study of blood T cell repertoires in COVID-19. Study-level information: The origin of the acute and convalescent COVID-19 samples was the United States, Italy and Spain.

The sequencing sample was made of peripheral blood. The receptor was derived from a woman aged 55-69 years with acute or convalescent COVID-19.

The CDR3 region is CASSLQGGAGGELFF. DNA of the CDR3: TGTGCCAGCAGCTTACAAGGGGGCGCGGGCGGGGAGCTGTTTTTT. This chain uses TRBV7-3 with TRBJ2-2; TRBD1 aligns across 7 bases. V shed 2 bases, J shed 7 bases, and the junction held 7 bases outside the gene matches. CDR1 is SGHTA, CDR2 FQGTGA, per germline. The CDR3 spans 15 residues.